This record looks at one T cell receptor (beta chain) sequence and its context. The antigen remains undetermined. The sample comes from a study of CD8 T cells in Susac syndrome. Overall study results and limits: Individuals included in the TCR sequencing and HLA analysis were acknowledged by the study to be relatively few in number.

Germline V gene lookup returns CDR1 MGHRA and CDR2 YSYEKL. The CDR3 runs 15 residues. Trimming pared 1 base from V and 0 bases from J, leaving 9 bases between. RNA was extracted with the RNeasy kit, and a quantity of about 0.5 to 1 ug was reverse transcribed using random hexamers. With immunoSEQ multiplex PCR, TCR beta CDR3 was amplified across 54 Vbeta and 13 Jbeta. TCRdb re-called the immunoSEQ multiplex PCR reads with MiXCR, one entry per CDR3 protein. The sample holds about 150,000 distinct CDR3 sequences, 95% to 96% seen once. Sequencing of TCR beta was carried out in blood CD8+ and CD4+ T cells. CD8+ and CD4+ T cells were negatively isolated; TEMRA cells were FACS-enriched.

The chain employs TRBV4-1 and TRBJ1-1; D not resolved. The sample comprised CD8+ T cells from PBMCs. The sequence derives from a human donor with multiple sclerosis. The CDR3, as DNA: TGCGCCAGCAGCCAAGGATACGGTTTGAACACTGAAGCTTTCTTT. It is translated as CASSQGYGLNTEAFF.